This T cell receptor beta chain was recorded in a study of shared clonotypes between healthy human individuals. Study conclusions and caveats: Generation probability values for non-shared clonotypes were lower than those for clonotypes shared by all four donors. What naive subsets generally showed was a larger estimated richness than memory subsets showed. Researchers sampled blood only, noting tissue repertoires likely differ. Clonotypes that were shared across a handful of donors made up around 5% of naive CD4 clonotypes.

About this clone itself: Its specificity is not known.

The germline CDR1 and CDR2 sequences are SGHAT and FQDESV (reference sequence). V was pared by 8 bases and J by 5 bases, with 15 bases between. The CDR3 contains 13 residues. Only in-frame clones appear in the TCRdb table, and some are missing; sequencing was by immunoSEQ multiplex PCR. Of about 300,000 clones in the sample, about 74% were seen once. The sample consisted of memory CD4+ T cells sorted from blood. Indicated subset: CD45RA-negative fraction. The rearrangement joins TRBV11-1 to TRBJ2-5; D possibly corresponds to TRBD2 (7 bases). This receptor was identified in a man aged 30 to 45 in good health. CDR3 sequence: CASGGGGVETQYF. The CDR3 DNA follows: TGTGCCAGCGGAGGGGGGGGCGTGGAGACCCAGTACTTC. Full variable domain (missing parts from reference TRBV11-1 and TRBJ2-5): EAEVAQSPRYKITEKSQAVAFWCDPISGHATLYWYRQILGQGPELLVQFQDESVVDDSQLPKDRFSAERLKGVDSTLKIQPAELGDSAMYLCASGGGGVETQYFGPGTRLLVL.